Sequencing of this TCR beta chain was carried out in a study of CD8+ T cells in alopecia areata. Regarding the study as a whole: Greater clonality was observed in lesional scalp samples, especially alopecia totalis/universalis, versus normal scalp.

Stated treatment: oral pan-JAK inhibitor, 5-10 mg twice daily. Extracted RNA was reverse transcribed into cDNA, the sequencing template. Clones were read by immunoSEQ multiplex PCR, and TCRdb kept only the in-frame ones, dropping some. Counted here are about 190,000 clones, 50% to 60% occurring once; the ten biggest clones make up roughly 0.7%. This CDR3 comprises 15 residues. Germline V gene lookup returns CDR1 GTSNPN and CDR2 SVGIG (reference sequence). V lost 7 bases, J lost 1 base, and 16 bases lay in between. In this sample, this clone turned up a few times. Antigen: not known. The V gene is TRBV30, the J gene TRBJ2-2; TRBD2 is a possible D gene (6 bases). The sequenced sample was CD4+ T cells sorted from blood, obtained at week 4, from a patient treated with tofacitinib. The origin of this receptor is a human donor with alopecia areata. The CDR3 here is CAYRRGSGNTGELFF. In DNA, the CDR3 is TGTGCCTACCGACGTGGTAGCGGGAACACCGGGGAGCTGTTTTTT.